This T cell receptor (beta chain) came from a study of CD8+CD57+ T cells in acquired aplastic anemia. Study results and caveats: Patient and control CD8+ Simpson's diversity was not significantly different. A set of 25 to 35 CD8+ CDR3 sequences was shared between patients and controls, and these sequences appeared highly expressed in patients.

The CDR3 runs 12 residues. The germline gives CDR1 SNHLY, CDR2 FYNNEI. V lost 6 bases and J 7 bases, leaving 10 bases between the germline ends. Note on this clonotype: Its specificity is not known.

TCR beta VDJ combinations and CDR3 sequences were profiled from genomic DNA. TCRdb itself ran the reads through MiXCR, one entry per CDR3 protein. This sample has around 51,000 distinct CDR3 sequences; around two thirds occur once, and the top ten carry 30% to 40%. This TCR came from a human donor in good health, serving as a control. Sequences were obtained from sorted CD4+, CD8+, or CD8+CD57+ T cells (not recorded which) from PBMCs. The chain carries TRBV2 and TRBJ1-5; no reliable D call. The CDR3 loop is CASSKNGQPQHF. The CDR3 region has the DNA TGTGCCAGCAGCAAGAATGGCCAGCCCCAGCATTTT.